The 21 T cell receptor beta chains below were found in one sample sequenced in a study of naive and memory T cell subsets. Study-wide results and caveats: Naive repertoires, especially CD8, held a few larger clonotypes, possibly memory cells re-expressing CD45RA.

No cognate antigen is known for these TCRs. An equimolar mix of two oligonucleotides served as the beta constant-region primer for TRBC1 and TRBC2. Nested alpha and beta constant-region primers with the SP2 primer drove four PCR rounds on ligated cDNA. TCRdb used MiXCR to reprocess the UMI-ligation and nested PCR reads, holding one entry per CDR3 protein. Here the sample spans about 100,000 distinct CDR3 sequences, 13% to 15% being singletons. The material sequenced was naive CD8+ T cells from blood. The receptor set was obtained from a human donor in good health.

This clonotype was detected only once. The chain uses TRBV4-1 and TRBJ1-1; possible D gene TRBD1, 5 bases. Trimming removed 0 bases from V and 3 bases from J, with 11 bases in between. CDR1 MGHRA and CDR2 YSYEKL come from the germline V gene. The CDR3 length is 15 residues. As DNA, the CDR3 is TGCGCCAGCAGCCAAGATCCGGGGCTCGACACTGAAGCTTTCTTT. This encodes CASSQDPGLDTEAFF.

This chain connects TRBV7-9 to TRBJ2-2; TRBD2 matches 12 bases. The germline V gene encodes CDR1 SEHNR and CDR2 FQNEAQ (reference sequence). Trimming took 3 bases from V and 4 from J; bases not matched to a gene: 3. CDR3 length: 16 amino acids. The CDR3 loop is CASSLTSGSFTGELFF. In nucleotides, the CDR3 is TGTGCCAGCAGCTTGACTAGCGGGAGCTTCACCGGGGAGCTGTTTTTT.

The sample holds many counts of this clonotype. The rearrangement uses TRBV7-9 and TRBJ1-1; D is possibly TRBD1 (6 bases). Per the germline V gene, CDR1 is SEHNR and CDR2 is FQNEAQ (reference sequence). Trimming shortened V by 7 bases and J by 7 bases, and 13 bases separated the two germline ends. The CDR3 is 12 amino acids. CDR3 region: CASTFGQHEAFF. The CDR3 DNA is TGTGCCAGCACCTTTGGACAGCATGAAGCTTTCTTT.

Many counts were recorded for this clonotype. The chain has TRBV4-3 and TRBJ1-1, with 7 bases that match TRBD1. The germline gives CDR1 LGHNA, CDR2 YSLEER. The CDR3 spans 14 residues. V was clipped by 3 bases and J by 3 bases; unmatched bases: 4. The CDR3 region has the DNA TGCGCCAGCAGCCAGTTCACAGGGGACACTGAAGCTTTCTTT. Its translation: CASSQFTGDTEAFF.

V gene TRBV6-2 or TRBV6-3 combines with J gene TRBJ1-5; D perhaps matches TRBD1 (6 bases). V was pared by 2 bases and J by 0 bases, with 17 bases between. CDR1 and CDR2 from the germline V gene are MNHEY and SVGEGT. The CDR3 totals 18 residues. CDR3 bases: TGTGCCAGCAGTTACCCAGGGGACGCGGGTCTTAGCAATCAGCCCCAGCATTTT. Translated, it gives CASSYPGDAGLSNQPQHF.

CDR3 residues: CASSPVGSRGGYTF. The CDR3 nucleotides read TGCGCCAGCAGCCCCGTCGGGTCGCGGGGTGGCTACACCTTC. The chain has TRBV4-3 and TRBJ1-2; no reliable D call. Trimming stripped 4 bases from V and 7 bases from J, with 16 bases between. This CDR3 contains 14 residues. From germline, CDR1 is LGHNA and CDR2 YSLEER.

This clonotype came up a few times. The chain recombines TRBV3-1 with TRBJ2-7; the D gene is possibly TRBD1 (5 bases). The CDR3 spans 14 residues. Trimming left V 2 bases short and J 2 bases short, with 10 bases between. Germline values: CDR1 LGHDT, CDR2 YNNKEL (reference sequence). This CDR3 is CASSQWQGPYEQYF. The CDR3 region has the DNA TGTGCCAGCAGCCAATGGCAGGGCCCCTACGAGCAGTACTTC.

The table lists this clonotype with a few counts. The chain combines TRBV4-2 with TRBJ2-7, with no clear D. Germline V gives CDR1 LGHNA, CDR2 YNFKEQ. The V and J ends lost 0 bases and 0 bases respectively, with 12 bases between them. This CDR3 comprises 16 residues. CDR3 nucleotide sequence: TGTGCCAGCAGCCAAGAGGACGGAGTGAGCTCCTACGAGCAGTACTTC. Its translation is CASSQEDGVSSYEQYF.

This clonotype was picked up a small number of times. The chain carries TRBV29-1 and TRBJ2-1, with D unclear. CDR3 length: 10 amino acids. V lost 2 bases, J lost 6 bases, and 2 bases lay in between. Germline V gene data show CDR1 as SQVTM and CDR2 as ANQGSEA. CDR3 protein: CSVESNEQFF. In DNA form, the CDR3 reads TGCAGCGTTGAAAGCAATGAGCAGTTCTTC.

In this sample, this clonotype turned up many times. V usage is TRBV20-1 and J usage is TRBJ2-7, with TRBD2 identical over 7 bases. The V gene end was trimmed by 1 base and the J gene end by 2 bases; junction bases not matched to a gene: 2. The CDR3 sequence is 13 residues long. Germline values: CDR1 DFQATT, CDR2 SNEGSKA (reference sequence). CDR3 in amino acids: CSARAGGTYEQYF. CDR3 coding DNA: TGCAGTGCTAGAGCGGGGGGAACCTACGAGCAGTACTTC.

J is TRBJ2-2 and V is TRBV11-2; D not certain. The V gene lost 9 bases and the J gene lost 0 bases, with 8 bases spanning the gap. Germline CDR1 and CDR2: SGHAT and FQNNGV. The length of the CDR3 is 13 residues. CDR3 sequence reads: CASCQTNTGELFF. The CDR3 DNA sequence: TGTGCCAGTTGCCAGACGAACACCGGGGAGCTGTTTTTT.

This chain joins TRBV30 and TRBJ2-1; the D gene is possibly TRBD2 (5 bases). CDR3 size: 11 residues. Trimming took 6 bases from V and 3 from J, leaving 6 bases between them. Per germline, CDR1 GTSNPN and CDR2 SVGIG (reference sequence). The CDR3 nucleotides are TGTGCCTGCCGGGACTACAATGAGCAGTTCTTC. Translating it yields CACRDYNEQFF.

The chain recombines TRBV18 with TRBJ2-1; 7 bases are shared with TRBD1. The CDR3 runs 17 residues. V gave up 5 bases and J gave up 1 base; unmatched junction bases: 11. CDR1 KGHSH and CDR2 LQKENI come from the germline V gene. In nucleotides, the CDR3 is TGTGCCAGCTCAGGATTTGGACAGGACCTATCCTACAATGAGCAGTTCTTC. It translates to CASSGFGQDLSYNEQFF.

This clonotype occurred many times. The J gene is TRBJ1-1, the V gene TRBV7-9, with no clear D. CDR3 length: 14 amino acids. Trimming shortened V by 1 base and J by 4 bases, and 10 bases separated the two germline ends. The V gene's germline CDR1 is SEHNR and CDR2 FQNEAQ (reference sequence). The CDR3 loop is CASSLVMSLTEAFF. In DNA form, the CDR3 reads TGTGCCAGCAGCTTAGTAATGAGCCTCACTGAAGCTTTCTTT.

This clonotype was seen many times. CDR3 amino acids: CASSQKSSYNEQFF. The CDR3 nucleotides read TGTGCCAGCAGCCAAAAGAGCTCCTACAATGAGCAGTTCTTC. The chain recombines TRBV4-2 with TRBJ2-1, with unresolved D. V was pared by 2 bases and J by 0 bases, with 5 bases between. The CDR3 loop spans 14 amino acids. Germline-derived CDR1 and CDR2 are LGHNA and YNFKEQ.

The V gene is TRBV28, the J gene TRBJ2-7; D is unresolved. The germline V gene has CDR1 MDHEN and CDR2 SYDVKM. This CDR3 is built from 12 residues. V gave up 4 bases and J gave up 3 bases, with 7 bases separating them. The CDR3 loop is CASSSTNYEQYF. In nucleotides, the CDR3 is TGTGCCAGCAGTTCAACTAACTACGAGCAGTACTTC.

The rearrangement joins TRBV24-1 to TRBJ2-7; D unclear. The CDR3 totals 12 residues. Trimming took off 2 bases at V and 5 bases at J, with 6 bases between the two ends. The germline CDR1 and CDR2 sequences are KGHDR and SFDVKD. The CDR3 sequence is CATSDSADEQYF. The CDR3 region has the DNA TGTGCCACCAGTGATTCCGCGGACGAGCAGTACTTC.

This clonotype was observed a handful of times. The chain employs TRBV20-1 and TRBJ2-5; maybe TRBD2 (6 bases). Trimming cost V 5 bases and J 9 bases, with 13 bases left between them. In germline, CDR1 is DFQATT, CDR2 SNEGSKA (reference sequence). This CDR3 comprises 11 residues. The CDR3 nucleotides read TGCAGTGCTGATACGCTAGCGCCCCAGTACTTC. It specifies CSADTLAPQYF.

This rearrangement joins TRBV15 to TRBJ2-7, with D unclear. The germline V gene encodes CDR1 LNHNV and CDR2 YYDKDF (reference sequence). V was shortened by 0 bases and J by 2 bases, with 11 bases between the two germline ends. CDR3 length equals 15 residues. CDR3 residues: CATSRDRQEAYEQYF. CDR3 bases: TGTGCCACCAGCAGAGATAGGCAGGAAGCCTACGAGCAGTACTTC.

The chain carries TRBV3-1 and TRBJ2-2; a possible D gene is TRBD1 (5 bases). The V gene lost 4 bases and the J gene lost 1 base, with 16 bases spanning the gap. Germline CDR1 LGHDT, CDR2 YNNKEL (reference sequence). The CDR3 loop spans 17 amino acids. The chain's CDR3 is CASSPVTGAQNTGELFF. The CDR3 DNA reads TGTGCCAGCAGCCCCGTAACAGGCGCCCAGAACACCGGGGAGCTGTTTTTT.

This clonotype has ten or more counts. Written as DNA, the CDR3 is TGTGCCAGCAAGACAGCGAAGCCGGACTGGCGCACAGATACGCAGTATTTT. Translation gives CASKTAKPDWRTDTQYF. This chain links TRBV27 with TRBJ2-3; D could derive from TRBD1 or TRBD2 (5 bases each). V lost 7 bases and J lost 1, with 21 bases in between. Germline CDR1 is MNHEY and CDR2 is SMNVEV (reference sequence). CDR3 length equals 17 residues.